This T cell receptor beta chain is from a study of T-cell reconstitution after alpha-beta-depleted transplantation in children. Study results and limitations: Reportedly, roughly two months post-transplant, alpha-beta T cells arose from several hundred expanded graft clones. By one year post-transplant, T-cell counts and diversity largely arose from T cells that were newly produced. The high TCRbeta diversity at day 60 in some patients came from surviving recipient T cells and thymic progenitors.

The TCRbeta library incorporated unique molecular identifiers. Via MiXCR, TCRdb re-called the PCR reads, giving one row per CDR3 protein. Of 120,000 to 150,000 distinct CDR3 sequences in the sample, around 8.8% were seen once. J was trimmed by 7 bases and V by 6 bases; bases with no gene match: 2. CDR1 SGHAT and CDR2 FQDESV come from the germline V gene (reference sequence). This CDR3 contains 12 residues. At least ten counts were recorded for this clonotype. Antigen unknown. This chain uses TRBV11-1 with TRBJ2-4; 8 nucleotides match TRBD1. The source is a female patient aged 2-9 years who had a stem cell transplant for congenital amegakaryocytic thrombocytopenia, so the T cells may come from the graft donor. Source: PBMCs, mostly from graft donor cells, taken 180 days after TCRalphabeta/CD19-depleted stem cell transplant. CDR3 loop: CASSRTGNIQYF. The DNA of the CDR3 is TGTGCCAGCAGTCGGACAGGGAACATTCAGTACTTC.